This T cell receptor beta chain derives from a study of identical twins (dated by TCRdb to about 2016). Study-wide context: The study deep-sequenced TCR alpha and beta repertoires from monozygotic twins, unrelated adults of various ages and cord blood to test whether fetal clonotypes persist. Replicate twin experiments were performed at different times using different library preparation protocols to rule out contamination.

The CDR3 has 15 amino acids, counting the end cysteine and phenylalanine. Only the CDR3 DNA is retained, 45 bases long and in frame from the first base. Based on the germline V gene (reference sequence), the CDR1 and CDR2 sequences are SEHNR and FQNEAQ. V is cut back by 1 base and J by 5 bases, with 2 bases in the junction unmatched. Preparation of the library involved 5' RACE. TCRdb records Illumina HiSeq 2000 as the sequencer. A universal primer binding site was added through template switching, and the final cDNA carried a unique molecular identifier so that TCR cDNA molecules could be counted accurately. First-strand cDNA for TCR alpha and beta chains was synthesized from specific primers in the conserved constant-segment region. To control for contamination, each cDNA library was double barcoded with a SMART-Mk sample barcode plus Illumina barcodes. TruSeq adapter sequences, together with Illumina sample barcodes, were added in two successive PCR steps. TCR alpha and beta cDNA libraries were sequenced on the Illumina HiSeq platform with custom primers. Turning to the authors' computational methods: Unique molecular identifiers were extracted from raw reads with MiGEC, and CDR3 positions were determined with MiXCR. Recombination models were inferred per individual with the repgenHMM and IGoR tools using an EM algorithm. Shared clonotype analysis was performed with the tcR package in R, normalizing sharing by the product of cloneset sizes. Out-of-frame nonproductive sequences were analyzed to study raw recombination free of thymic and clonal selection effects. The public reads were reanalyzed by TCRdb: fastp trimming at Q25, MiXCR alignment, in-frame beta chains only. Each record represents a unique CDR3 protein, reported with the most common genes and DNA among its rows. These V and J calls are TCRdb output, not the study's own analysis. The sample table contains about 240,000 distinct CDR3 sequences; only one count was recorded for 10% of them. The ten top clones hold 9% to 10% of the sample.

Overall results and qualifications from the work: Compared with coincidental sharing between unrelated individuals, out-of-frame TCR alpha sequences shared between twins had an excess of sequences with low generation probability. In monozygotic twins, recombination models systematically underestimated out-of-frame TCR alpha sharing, but the models matched the sharing seen between unrelated individuals. Abundant cord blood beta clonotypes had fewer insertions, young adult naive repertoires showed a similar but weaker trend, and memory repertoires showed no such trend. Because the same donors could not be followed over many years, conclusions were based on cross-sectional statistical analysis. Invariant T cells such as MAIT and iNKT could partly confound zero-insertion analyses, though diverse VJ usage argued against this for most clonotypes. A weaker excess of twin sharing was found in beta out-of-frame sequences because the signal-to-noise ratio was lowered by fewer shared sequences.

This clonotype was seen at least ten times. What this receptor recognizes is not known. Per-base qualities were not stored, and no clone one base away is much larger. All donors were healthy Caucasians. Miltenyi CD45RO+ enrichment and human naive T-cell isolation kits were used to isolate memory (CD45RO+) and naive T cells from PBMC. The source is a middle-aged man in good health. The chain couples TRBV7-9 to TRBJ2-7, and 13 junctional nucleotides match TRBD2. The material sequenced was memory T cells sorted from blood. Interpreted using the paper, the cell subset or site label stands for: CD45RO+ enriched T cells. This receptor carries the CDR3 CASSLVTSGRNEQYF. Here is the DNA: TGTGCCAGCAGCTTAGTGACTAGCGGGAGGAACGAGCAGTACTTC.